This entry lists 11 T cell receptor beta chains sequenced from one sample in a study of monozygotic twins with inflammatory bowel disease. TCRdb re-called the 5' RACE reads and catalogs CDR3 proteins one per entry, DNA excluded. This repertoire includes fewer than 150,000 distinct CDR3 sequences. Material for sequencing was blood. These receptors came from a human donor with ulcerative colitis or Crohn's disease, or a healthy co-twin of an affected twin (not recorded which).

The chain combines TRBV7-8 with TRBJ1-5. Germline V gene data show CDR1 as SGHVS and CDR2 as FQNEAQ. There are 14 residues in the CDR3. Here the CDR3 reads CASSYQFSNQPQHF.

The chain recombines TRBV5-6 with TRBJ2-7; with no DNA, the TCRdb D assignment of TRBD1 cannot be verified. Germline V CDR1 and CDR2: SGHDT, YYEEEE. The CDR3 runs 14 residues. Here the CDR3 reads CASSQWGAAYEQYF.

The CDR3: CSATGGWGMNTEAFF. This rearrangement joins TRBV29-1 to TRBJ1-1; TCRdb lists TRBD1, though no DNA is available to test this call. The CDR3 runs to 15 residues. Germline CDR1 and CDR2: SQVTM and ANQGSEA.

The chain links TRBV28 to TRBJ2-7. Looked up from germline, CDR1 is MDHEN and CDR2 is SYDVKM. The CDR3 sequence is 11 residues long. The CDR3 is CASSPNYVQYF.

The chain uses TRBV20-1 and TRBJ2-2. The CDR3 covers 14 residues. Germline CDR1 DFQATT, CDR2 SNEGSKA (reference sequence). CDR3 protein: CSARGGWVTGELFF.

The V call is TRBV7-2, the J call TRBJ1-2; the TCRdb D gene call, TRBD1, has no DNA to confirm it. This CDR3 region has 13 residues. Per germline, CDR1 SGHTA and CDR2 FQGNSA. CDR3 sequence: CASSSPNRDGYTF.

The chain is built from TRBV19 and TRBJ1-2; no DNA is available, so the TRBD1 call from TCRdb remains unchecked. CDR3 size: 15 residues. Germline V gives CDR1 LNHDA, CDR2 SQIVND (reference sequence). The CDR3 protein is CASSISGTGNVGYTF.

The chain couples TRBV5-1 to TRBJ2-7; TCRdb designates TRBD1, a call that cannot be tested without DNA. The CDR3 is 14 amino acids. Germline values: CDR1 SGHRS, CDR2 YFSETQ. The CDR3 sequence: CASSLRQGADEQYF.

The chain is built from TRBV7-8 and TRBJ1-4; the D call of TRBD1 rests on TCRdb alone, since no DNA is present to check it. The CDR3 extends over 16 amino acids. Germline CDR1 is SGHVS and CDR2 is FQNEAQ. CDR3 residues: CASSLTPVTGNEKLFF.

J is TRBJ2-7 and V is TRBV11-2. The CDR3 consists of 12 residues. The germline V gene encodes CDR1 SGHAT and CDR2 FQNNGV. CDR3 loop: CASSLASNEQYF.

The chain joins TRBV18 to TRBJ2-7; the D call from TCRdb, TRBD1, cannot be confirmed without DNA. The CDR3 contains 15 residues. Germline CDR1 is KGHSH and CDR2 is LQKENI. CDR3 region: CASSPRQGTSYEQYF.